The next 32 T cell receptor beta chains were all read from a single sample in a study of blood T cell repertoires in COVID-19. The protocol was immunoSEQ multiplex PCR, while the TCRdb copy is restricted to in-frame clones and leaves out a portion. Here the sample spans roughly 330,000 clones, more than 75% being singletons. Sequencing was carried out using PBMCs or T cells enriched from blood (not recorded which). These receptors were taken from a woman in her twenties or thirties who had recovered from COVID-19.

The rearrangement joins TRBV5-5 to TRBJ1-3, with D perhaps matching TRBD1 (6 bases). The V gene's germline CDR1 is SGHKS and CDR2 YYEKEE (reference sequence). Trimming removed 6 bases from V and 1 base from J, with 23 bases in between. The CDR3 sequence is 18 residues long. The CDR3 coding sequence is TGTGCCAGCACCTTCCACTCTGGGCCCGGGACATCTGGAAACACCATATATTTT. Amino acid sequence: CASTFHSGPGTSGNTIYF.

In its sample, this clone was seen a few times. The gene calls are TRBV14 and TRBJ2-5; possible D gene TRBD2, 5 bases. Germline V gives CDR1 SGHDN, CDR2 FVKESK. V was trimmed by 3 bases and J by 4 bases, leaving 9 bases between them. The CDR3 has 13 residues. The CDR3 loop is CASSQLGGETQYF. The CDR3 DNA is TGTGCCAGCAGCCAGCTAGGAGGAGAGACCCAGTACTTC.

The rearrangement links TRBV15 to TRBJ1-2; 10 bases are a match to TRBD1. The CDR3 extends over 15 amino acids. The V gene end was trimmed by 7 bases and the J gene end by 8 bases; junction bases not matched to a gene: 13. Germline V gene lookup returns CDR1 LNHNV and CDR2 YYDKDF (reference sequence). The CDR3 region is CATTRDRGFDLGYTF. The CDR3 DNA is TGTGCCACCACCCGGGACAGGGGCTTTGATCTCGGCTACACCTTC. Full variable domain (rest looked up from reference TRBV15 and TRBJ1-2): DAMVIQNPRYQVTQFGKPVTLSCSQTLNHNVMYWYQQKSSQAPKLLFHYYDKDFNNEADTPDNFQSRRPNTSFCFLDIRSPGLGDTAMYLCATTRDRGFDLGYTFGSGTRLTVV.

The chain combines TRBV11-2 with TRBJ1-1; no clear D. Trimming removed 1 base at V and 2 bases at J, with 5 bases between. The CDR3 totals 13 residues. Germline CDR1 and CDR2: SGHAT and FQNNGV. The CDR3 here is CASSLVVNTEAFF. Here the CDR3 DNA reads TGTGCCAGCAGCTTAGTAGTTAACACTGAAGCTTTCTTT.

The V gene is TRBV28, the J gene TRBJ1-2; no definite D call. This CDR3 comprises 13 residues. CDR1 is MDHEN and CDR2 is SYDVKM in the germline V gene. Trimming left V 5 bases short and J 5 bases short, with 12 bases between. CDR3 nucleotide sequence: TGTGCCAGCAGTCCTGATACAGAGTATGGCTACACCTTC. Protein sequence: CASSPDTEYGYTF.

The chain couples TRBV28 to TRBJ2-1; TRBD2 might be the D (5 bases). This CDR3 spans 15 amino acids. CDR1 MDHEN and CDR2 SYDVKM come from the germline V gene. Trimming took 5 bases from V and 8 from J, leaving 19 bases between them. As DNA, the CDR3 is TGTGCCAGCAGTACCCAGAGGGCAAATATCTATGAGCAGTTCTTC. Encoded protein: CASSTQRANIYEQFF.

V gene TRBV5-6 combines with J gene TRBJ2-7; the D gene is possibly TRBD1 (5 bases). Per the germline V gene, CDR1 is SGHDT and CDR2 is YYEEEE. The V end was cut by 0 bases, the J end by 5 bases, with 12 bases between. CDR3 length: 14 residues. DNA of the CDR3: TGTGCCAGCAGCTTGGAGGGCAGGGTTCACGAGCAGTACTTC. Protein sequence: CASSLEGRVHEQYF.

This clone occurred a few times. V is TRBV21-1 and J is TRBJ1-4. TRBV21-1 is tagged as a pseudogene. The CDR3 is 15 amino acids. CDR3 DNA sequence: TGTGCCAGCAGCCTCATGGGGGGAGCTTCGGAAAAACTGTTTTTT. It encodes CASSLMGGASEKLFF.

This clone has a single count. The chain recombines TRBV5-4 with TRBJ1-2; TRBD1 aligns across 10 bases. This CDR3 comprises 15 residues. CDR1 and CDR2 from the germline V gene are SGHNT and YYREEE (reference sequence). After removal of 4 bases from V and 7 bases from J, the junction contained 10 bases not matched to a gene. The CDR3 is CASSPRQGAVGGYTF. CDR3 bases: TGTGCCAGCAGCCCAAGACAGGGGGCCGTAGGTGGCTACACCTTC.

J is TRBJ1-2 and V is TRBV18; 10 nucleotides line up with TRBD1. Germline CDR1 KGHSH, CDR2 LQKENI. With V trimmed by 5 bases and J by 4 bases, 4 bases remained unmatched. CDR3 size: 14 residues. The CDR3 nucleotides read TGTGCCAGCTCAAGGGACAGGGGTAGCTATGGCTACACCTTC. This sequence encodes CASSRDRGSYGYTF.

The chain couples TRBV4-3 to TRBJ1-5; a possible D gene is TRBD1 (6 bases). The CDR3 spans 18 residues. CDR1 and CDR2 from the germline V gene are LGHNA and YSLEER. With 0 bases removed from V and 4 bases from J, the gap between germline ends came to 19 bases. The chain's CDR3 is CASSQDWRTAVSNQPQHF. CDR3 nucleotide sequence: TGCGCCAGCAGCCAAGATTGGCGGACAGCGGTATCGAATCAGCCCCAGCATTTT.

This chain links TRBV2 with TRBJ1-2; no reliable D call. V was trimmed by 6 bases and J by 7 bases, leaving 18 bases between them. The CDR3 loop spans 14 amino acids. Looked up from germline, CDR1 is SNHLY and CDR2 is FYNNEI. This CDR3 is CASRPGPGEAGYTF. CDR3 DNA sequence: TGTGCCAGCAGGCCCGGCCCGGGAGAGGCTGGCTACACCTTC.

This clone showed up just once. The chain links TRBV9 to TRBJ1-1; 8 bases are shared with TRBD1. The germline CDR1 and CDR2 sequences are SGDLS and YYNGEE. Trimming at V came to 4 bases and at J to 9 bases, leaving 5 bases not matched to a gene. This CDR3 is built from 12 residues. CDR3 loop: CASSLRTGKAFF. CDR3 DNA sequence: TGTGCCAGCAGCCTCCGGACAGGGAAAGCTTTCTTT.

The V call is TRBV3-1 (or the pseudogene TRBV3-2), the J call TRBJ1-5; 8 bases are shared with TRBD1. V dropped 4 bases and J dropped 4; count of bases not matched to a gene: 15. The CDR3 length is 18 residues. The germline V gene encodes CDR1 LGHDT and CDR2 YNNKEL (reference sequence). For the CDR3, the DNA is TGTGCCAGCAGCCCCTCGATCAGGGGGCAGAGACGGAATCAGCCCCAGCATTTT. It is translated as CASSPSIRGQRRNQPQHF.

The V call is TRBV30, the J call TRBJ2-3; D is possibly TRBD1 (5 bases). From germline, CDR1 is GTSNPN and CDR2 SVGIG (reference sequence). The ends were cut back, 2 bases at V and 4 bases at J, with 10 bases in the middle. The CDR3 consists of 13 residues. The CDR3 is CAWSFQGADTQYF. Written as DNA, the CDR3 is TGTGCCTGGAGTTTTCAGGGTGCAGATACGCAGTATTTT.

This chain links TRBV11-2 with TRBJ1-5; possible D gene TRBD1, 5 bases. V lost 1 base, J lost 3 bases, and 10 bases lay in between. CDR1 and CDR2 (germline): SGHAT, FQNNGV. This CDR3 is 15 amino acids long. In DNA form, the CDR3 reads TGTGCCAGCAGCTTAGTACGGGGGTTCAATCAGCCCCAGCATTTT. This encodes CASSLVRGFNQPQHF.

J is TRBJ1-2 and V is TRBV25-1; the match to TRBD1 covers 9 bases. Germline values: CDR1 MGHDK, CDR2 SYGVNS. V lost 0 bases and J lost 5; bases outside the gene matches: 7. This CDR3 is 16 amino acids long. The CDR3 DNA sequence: TGTGCCAGCAGTGAATATTTCGAGACAGGGGGATATGGCTACACCTTC. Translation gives CASSEYFETGGYGYTF.

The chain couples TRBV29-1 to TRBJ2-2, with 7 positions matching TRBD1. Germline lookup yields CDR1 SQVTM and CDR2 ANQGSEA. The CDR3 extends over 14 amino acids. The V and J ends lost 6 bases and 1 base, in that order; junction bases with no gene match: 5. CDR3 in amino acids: CSVLDRVNTGELFF. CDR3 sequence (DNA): TGCAGCGTCTTAGACAGGGTGAACACCGGGGAGCTGTTTTTT.

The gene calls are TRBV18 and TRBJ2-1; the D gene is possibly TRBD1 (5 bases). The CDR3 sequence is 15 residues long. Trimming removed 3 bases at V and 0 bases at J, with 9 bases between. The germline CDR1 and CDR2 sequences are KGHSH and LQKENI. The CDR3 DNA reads TGTGCCAGCTCACCGGGGCAGTACTCCTACAATGAGCAGTTCTTC. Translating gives CASSPGQYSYNEQFF.

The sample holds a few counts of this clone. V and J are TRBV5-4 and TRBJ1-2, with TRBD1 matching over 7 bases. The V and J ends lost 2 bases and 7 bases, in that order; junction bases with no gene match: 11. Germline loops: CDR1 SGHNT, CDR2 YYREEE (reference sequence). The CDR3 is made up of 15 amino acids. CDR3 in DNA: TGTGCCAGCAGCTTTCCAGGGACAGAGAAACGTGGCTACACCTTC. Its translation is CASSFPGTEKRGYTF.

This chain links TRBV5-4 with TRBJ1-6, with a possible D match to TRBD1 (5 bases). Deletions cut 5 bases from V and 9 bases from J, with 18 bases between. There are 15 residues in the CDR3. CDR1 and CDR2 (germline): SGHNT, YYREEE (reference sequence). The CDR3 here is CASSPTRGEGSPLHF. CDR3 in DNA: TGTGCCAGCAGTCCTACTCGGGGGGAAGGTTCACCCCTCCACTTT.

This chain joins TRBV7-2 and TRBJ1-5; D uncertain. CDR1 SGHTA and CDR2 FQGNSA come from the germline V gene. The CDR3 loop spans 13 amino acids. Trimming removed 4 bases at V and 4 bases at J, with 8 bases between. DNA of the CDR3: TGTGCCAGCAGCTCTGACTTAAATCAGCCCCAGCATTTT. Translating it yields CASSSDLNQPQHF.

CDR3 coding DNA: TGTGCCAGCAGCCCCCGGAGGCAGGGCAGGGGAAACACTGAAGCTTTCTTT. Protein product: CASSPRRQGRGNTEAFF. The chain links TRBV9 to TRBJ1-1; weak D call: TRBD1 (6 bases). There are 17 residues in the CDR3. Between the trimmed V and J ends, which lost 4 bases and 2 bases, there was a span of 21 bases. Germline V gene lookup returns CDR1 SGDLS and CDR2 YYNGEE.

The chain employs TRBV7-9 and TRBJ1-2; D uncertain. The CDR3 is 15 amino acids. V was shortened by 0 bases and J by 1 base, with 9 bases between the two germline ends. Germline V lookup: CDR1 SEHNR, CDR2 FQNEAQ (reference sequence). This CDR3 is CASSLALDFNYGYTF. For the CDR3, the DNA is TGTGCCAGCAGCTTAGCGCTGGACTTTAACTATGGCTACACCTTC.

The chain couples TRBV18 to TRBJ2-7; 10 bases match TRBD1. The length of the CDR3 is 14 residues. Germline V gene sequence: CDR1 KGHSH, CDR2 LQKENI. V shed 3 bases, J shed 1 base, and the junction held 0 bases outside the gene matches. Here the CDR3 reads CASSPDRGSYEQYF. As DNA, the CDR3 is TGTGCCAGCTCACCGGACAGGGGGTCCTACGAGCAGTACTTC.

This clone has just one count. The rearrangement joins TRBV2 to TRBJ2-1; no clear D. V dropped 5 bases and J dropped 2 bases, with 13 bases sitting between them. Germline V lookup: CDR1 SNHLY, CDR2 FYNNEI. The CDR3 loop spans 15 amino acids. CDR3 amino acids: CASSPPPLAYNEQFF. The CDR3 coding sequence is TGTGCCAGCAGTCCACCCCCCCTAGCCTACAATGAGCAGTTCTTC. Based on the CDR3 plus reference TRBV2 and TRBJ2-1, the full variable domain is EPEVTQTPSHQVTQMGQEVILRCVPISNHLYFYWYRQILGQKVEFLVSFYNNEISEKSEIFDDQFSVERPDGSNFTLKIRSTKLEDSAMYFCASSPPPLAYNEQFFGPGTRLTVL.

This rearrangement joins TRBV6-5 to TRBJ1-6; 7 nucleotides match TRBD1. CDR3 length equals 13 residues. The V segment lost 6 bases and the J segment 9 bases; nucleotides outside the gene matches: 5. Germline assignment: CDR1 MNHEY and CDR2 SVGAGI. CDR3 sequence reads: CASSGQEGSPLHF. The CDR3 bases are TGTGCCAGCAGCGGACAGGAGGGTTCACCCCTCCACTTT.

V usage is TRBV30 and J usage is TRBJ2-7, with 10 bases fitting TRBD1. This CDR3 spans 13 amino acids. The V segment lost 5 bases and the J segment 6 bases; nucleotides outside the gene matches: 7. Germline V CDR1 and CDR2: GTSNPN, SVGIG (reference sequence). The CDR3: CAWDGQGDTEQYF. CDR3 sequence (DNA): TGTGCCTGGGATGGACAGGGGGATACCGAGCAGTACTTC.

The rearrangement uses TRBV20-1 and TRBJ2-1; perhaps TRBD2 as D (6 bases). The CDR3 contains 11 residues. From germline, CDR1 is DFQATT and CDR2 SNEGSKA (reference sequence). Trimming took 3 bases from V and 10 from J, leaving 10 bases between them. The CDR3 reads CSARRGDEQFF. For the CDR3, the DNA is TGCAGTGCTAGGCGGGGTGACGAGCAGTTCTTC.

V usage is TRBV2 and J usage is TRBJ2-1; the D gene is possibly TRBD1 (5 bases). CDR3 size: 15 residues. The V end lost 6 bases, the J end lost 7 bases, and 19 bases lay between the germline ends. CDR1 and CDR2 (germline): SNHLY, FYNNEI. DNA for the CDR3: TGTGCCAGCAGGGCCCAACAGGACCCCCTAAATGAGCAGTTCTTC. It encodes CASRAQQDPLNEQFF. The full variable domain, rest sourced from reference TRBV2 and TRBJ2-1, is EPEVTQTPSHQVTQMGQEVILRCVPISNHLYFYWYRQILGQKVEFLVSFYNNEISEKSEIFDDQFSVERPDGSNFTLKIRSTKLEDSAMYFCASRAQQDPLNEQFFGPGTRLTVL.

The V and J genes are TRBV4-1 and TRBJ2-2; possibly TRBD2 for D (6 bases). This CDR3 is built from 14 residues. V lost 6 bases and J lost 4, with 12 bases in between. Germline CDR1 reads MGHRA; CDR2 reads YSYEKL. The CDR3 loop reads CASRRQGGTGELFF. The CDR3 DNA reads TGCGCCAGCAGAAGGCAGGGAGGCACCGGGGAGCTGTTTTTT.

The DNA for the CDR3 is TGCGCCAGCAGCCCTGACCCGGAGGGTCAGCCCCAGCATTTT. The encoded protein is CASSPDPEGQPQHF. The chain recombines TRBV5-1 with TRBJ1-5; D unresolved. Trimming pared 4 bases from V and 6 bases from J, leaving 14 bases between. CDR1 is SGHRS, CDR2 YFSETQ, per germline. The CDR3 runs 14 residues.